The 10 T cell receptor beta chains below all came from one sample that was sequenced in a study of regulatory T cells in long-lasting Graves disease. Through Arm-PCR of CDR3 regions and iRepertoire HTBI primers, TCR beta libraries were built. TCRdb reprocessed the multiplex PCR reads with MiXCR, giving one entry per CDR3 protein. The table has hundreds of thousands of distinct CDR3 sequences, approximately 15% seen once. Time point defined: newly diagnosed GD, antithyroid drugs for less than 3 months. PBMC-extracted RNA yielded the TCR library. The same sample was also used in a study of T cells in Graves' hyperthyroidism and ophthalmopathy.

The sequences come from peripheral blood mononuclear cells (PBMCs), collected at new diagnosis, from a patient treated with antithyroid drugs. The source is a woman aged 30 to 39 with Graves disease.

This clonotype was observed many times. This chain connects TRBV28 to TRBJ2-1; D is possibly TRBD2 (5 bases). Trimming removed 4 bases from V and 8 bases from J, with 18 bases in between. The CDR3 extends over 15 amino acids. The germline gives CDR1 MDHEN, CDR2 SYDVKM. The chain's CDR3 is CASSSWTPAKHEQFF. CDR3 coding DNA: TGTGCCAGCAGTTCTTGGACTCCCGCCAAGCATGAGCAGTTCTTC.

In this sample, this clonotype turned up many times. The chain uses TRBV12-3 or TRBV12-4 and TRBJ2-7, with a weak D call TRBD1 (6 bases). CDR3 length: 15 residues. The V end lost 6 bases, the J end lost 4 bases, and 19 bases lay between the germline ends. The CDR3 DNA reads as TGTGCCAGCAGGAGAGCGGATGGGACACCTTACGAGCAGTACTTC. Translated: CASRRADGTPYEQYF.

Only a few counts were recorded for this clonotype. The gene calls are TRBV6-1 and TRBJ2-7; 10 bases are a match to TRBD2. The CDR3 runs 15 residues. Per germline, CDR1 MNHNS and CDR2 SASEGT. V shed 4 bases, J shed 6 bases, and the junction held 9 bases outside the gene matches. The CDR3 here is CASSGEAGGPSEQYF. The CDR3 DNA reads TGTGCCAGCAGTGGAGAAGCGGGAGGGCCTTCCGAGCAGTACTTC.

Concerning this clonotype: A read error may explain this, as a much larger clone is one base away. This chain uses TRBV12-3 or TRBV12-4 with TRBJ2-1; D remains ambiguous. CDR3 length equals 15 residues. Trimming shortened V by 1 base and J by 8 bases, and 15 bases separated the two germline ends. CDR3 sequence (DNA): TGTGCCAGCAGTTTAGGCCCACCTGGTTTGGATGAGCAGTTCTTC. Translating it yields CASSLGPPGLDEQFF.

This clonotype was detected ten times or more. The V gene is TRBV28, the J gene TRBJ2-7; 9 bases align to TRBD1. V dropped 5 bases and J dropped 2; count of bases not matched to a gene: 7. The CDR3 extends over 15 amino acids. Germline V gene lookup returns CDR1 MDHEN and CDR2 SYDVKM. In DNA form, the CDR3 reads TGTGCCAGCAGTCATCGTACAGGGGGCCCCTACGAGCAGTACTTC. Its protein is CASSHRTGGPYEQYF.

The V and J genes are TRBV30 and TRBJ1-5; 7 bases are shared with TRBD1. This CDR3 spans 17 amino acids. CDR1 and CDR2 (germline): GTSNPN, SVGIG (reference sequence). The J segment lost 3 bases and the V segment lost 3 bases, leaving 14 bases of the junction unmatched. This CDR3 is CAWSLVRGATDNQPQHF. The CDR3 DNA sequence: TGTGCCTGGAGCCTAGTCAGGGGGGCTACAGACAATCAGCCCCAGCATTTT.

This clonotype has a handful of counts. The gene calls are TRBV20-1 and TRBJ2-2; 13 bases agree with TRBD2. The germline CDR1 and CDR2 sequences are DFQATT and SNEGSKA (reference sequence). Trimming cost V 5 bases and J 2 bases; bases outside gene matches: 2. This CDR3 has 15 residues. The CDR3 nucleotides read TGCAGTGCTCGGACTAGCGGGAGTAACACCGGGGAGCTGTTTTTT. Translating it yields CSARTSGSNTGELFF.

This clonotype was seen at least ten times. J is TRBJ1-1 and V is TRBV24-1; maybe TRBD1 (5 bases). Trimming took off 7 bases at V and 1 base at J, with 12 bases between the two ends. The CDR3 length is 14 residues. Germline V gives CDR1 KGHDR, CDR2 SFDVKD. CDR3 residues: CATRPGTENTEAFF. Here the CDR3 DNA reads TGTGCCACCAGGCCCGGGACTGAGAACACTGAAGCTTTCTTT.

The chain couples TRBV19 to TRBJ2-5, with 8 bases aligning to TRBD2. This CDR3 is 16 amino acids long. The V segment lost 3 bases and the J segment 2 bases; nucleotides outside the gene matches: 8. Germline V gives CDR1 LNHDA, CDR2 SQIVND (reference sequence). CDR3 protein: CASSIRGGIGQETQYF. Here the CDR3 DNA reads TGTGCCAGTAGTATTCGGGGGGGCATCGGGCAAGAGACCCAGTACTTC.

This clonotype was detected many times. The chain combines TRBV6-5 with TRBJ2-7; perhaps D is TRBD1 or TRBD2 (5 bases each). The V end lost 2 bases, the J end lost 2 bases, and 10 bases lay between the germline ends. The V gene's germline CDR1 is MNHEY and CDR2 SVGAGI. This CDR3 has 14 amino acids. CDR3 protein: CASSYGTPTYEQYF. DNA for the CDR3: TGTGCCAGCAGTTACGGGACGCCAACCTACGAGCAGTACTTC.